This T cell receptor (beta chain) was captured in a study of blood T cell repertoires in COVID-19. The CDR3 is 14 residues long. The V end lost 5 bases, the J end lost 7 bases, and 14 bases lay between the germline ends. Per germline, CDR1 LNHDA and CDR2 SQIVND (reference sequence). The repertoire was sequenced with immunoSEQ multiplex PCR; TCRdb's copy has only in-frame clones and lacks some. Here the sample spans 150,000 to 200,000 clones, about 80% being singletons. This receptor was identified in a man in his 60s who had been exposed to COVID-19. The sequencing sample was made of PBMCs or T cells enriched from blood (not recorded which). The rearrangement uses TRBV19 and TRBJ2-2, with TRBD2 as a possible D gene (5 bases). The CDR3 loop reads CASSSAVAGGELFF. Here the CDR3 DNA reads TGTGCCAGTAGTTCGGCAGTCGCGGGCGGGGAGCTGTTTTTT.